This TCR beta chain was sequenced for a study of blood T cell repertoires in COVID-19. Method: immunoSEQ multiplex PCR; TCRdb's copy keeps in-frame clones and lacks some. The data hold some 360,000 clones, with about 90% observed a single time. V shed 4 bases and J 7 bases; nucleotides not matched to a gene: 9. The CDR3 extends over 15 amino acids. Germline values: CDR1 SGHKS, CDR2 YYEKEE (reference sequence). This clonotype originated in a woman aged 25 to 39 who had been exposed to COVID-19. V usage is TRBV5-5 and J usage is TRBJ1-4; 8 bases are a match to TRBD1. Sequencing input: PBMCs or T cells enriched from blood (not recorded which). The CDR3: CASSMPMTGVEKLFF. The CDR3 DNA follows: TGTGCCAGCAGCATGCCGATGACAGGGGTTGAAAAACTGTTTTTT.